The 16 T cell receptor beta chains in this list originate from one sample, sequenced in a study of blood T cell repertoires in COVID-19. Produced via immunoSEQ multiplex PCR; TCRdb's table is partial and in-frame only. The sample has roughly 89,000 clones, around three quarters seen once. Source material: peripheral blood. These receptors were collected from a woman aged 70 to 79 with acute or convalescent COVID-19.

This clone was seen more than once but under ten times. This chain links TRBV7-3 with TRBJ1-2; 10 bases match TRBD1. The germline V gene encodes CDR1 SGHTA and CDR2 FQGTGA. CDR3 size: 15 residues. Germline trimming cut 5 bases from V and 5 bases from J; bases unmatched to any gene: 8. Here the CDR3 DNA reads TGTGCCAGCAGCCCGGGACAGGGGCCCGTATATGGCTACACCTTC. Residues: CASSPGQGPVYGYTF.

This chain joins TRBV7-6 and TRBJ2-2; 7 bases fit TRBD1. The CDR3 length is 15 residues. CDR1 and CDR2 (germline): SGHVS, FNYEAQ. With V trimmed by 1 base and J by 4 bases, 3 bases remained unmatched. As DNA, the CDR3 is TGTGCCAGCAGCTTAGGACAGGGTGGCACCGGGGAGCTGTTTTTT. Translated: CASSLGQGGTGELFF.

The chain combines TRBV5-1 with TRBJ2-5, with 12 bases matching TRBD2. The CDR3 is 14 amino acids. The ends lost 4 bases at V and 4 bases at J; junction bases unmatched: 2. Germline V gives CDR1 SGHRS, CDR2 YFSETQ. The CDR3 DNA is TGCGCCAGCAGCCGGACTAGCGGGGTAGAGACCCAGTACTTC. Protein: CASSRTSGVETQYF.

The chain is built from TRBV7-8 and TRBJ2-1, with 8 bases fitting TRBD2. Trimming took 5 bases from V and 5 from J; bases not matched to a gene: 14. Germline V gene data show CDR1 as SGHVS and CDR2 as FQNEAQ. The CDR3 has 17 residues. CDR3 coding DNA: TGTGCCAGCAGCCTCGGTTTGGGGAGCGGGAGAAACAATGAGCAGTTCTTC. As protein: CASSLGLGSGRNNEQFF.

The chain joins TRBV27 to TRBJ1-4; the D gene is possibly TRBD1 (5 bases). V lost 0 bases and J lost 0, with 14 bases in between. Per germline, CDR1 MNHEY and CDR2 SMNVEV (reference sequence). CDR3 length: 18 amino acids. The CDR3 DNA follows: TGTGCCAGCAGTTTATCGGGTCGACAGCCAGCAACTAATGAAAAACTGTTTTTT. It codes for CASSLSGRQPATNEKLFF. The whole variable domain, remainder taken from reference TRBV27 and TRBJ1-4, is EAQVTQNPRYLITVTGKKLTVTCSQNMNHEYMSWYRQDPGLGLRQIYYSMNVEVTDKGDVPEGYKVSRKEKRNFPLILESPSPNQTSLYFCASSLSGRQPATNEKLFFGSGTQLSVL.

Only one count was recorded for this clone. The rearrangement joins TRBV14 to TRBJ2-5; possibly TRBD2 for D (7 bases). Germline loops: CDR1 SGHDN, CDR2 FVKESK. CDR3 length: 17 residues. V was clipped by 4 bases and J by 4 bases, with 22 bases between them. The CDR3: CASSPPTNRGGPETQYF. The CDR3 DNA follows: TGTGCCAGCAGCCCCCCCACCAATAGGGGGGGGCCAGAGACCCAGTACTTC.

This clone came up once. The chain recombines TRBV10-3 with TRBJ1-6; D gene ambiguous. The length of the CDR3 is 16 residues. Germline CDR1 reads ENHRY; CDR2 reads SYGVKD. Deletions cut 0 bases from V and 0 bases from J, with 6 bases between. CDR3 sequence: CAISESPSSYNSPLHF. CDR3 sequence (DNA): TGTGCCATCAGTGAGTCGCCGAGCTCCTATAATTCACCCCTCCACTTT.

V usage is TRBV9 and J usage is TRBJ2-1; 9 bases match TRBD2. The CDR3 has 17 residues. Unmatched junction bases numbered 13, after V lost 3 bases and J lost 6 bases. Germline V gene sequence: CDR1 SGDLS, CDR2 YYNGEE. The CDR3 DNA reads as TGTGCCAGCAGCGCCGACCCTTGGGGCGGGGGGGTCAATGAGCAGTTCTTC. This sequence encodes CASSADPWGGGVNEQFF.

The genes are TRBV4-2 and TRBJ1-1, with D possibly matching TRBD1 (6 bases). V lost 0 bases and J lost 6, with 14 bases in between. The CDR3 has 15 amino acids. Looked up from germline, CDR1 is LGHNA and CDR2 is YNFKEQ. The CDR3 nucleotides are TGTGCCAGCAGCCAAGATCCTCTACAGGGTTCTGAAGCTTTCTTT. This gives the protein CASSQDPLQGSEAFF.

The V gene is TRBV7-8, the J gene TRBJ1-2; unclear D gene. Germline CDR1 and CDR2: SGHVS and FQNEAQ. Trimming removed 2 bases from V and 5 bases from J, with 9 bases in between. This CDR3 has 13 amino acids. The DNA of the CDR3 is TGTGCCAGCAGCTTACGGGGAGGGTATGGCTACACCTTC. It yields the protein CASSLRGGYGYTF.

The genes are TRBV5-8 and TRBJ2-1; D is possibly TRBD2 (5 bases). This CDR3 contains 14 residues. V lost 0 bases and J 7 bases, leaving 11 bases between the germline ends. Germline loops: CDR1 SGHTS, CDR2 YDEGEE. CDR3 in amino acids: CASSLVGEGNEQFF. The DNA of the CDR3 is TGTGCCAGCAGCTTGGTAGGTGAGGGAAATGAGCAGTTCTTC.

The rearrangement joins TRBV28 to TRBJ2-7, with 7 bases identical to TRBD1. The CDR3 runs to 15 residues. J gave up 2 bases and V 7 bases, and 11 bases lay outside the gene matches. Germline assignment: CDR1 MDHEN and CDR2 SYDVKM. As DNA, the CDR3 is TGTGCCAGCAAGGGGGCGTCCCTAGTCACCTACGAGCAGTACTTC. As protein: CASKGASLVTYEQYF.

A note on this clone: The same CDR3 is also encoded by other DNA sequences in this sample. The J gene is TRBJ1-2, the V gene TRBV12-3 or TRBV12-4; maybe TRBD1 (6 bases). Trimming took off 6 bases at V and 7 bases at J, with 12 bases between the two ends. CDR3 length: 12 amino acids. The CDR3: CASSPTGFGYTF. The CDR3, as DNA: TGTGCCAGCAGCCCTACAGGGTTTGGCTACACCTTC.

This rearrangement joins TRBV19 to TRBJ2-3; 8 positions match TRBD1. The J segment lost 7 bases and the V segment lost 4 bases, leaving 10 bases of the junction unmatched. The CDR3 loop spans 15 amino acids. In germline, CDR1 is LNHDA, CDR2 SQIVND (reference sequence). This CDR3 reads CASSTSWTGSHTQYF. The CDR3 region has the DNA TGTGCCAGTAGTACCTCTTGGACAGGGAGCCATACGCAGTATTTT.

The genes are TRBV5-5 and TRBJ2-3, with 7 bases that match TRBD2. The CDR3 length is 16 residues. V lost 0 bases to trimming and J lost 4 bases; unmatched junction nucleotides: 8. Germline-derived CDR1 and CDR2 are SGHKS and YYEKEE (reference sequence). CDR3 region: CASSLAVGGYADTQYF. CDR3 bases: TGTGCCAGCAGCTTGGCCGTGGGGGGGTACGCAGATACGCAGTATTTT.

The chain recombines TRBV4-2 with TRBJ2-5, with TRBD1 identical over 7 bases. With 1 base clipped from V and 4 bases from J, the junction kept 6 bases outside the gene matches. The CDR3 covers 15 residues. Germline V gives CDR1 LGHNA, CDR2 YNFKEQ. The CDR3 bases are TGTGCCAGCAGCCAAGTGACAGGGAGCGGAGAGACCCAGTACTTC. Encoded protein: CASSQVTGSGETQYF.